The sample holds a few counts of the clone carrying this TCR beta chain. Antigen: not known. This record belongs to a study of beta chain features in type 1 diabetes. The whole isolated RNA underwent reverse transcription, so sequencing captured expressed TCRB transcripts. The table came from immunoSEQ multiplex PCR; TCRdb's copy has only in-frame clones and leaves some out. This table has 600,000 to 700,000 clones, 9.5% to 15% appearing once. The germline V gene has CDR1 SGHTA and CDR2 FQGNSA. The V segment lost 3 bases and the J segment 5 bases; nucleotides outside the gene matches: 6. The CDR3 is 15 residues long. Regarding the study as a whole: Type 1 diabetes patients showed a moderate but significant shortening of TCRB CDR3s in all four CD4+ subsets.

This clonotype was sampled from a man in his thirties or forties with type 1 diabetes. J is TRBJ2-1 and V is TRBV7-2; 8 bases line up with TRBD2. Sequenced input: naive CD4+ T cells from blood. The CDR3 DNA is TGTGCCAGCAGCTTTTCGGTAGCGGGGAACAATGAGCAGTTCTTC. Amino acid sequence: CASSFSVAGNNEQFF.